The present entry profiles one T cell receptor (beta chain) with its context. This receptor's antigen is unknown. The sample holds no much larger clone one base away, and base qualities are not on file. From a lookup of the germline V gene, CDR1 and CDR2 are SGHTA and FQGNSA. From its cysteine to its phenylalanine, the CDR3 spans 19 amino acids. The sequence is cut down to CDR3 DNA, 57 bases in frame from base 1. V trim: 3 bases; J trim: 0 bases; unmatched bases: 5. The cohort consisted of some 730 healthy bone marrow donors. Cohort members were all nominally healthy when sampled, although unrecorded immune exposures were likely present. The donor was CMV seropositive and belonged to the group of around 300 seropositive cohort members. Each donor provided a peripheral blood sample, and peripheral blood mononuclear cells were used for TCR beta sequencing. Genomic DNA was extracted from the blood cell samples with the Qiagen DNeasy Blood Extraction Kit.

The library was prepared using the immunoSEQ multiplex PCR assay. A mixture of 60 forward primers for TCR Vbeta segments and 13 reverse primers for TCR Jbeta segments was used in the multiplex PCR. A multiplex PCR assay on genomic DNA amplified the CDR3 region of rearranged TCR beta genes. Amplified TCR beta libraries were sequenced as 87-base-pair reads on the Illumina HiSeq System. Per the authors' processing: Across the roughly 670 repertoires, a later analysis counted tens of millions of unique TCR beta chains, 9.5 million to 12 million of which were shared by at least two donors. To remove PCR and sequencing errors, raw reads were error-corrected and collapsed into unique sequences using a nearest-neighbor algorithm that merged closely related sequences. V, D and J gene segments were assigned by aligning CDR3 sequences to IMGT reference sequences. For a sequence to be retained, a match of at least six nucleotides to both a V gene segment and a J gene segment was required. A rearrangement was called productive if the CDR3 had no stop codons and remained in frame with V and J, and every other rearrangement was called non-productive. CDR3 was defined by IMGT convention, running from the second conserved V-encoded cysteine to the conserved J-encoded phenylalanine. Sequences without an unambiguous match to a single V gene segment were excluded from the earlier analysis of about 640 of the donors. An earlier analysis of about 600 of the donors called V segments functional above 56.7% productive rearrangements and segregating when the between-donor standard deviation exceeded 5%. To diagnose cytomegalovirus status from the catalog of TCR beta chain sequences, a statistical classification framework was built. In a later analysis, V and J genes were assigned by comparing TCR nucleotide sequences against IMGT/GENE-DB human TR gene sequences. In a later analysis, CDR3 sequences and most-parsimonious VDJ recombination scenarios were assigned using the TCRdist pipeline. In a later analysis, each TCR beta chain was defined by its CDR3 amino acid sequence together with its V-gene family, and reads lacking a unique V-gene family were excluded. As a way to deal with suspected cross-contamination and a sequencing artifact, a later analysis dropped more than 500 nucleotide sequences that were highly shared and had low generation probability. For each public chain, a later analysis derived a clonal expansion index from normalized ranks of inferred template counts within each repertoire. In a later analysis, generation probabilities were computed with a VDJ recombination model fitted to out-of-frame rearrangements, and the resulting probabilities were checked against IGoR. In a later analysis, hypergeometric tests were used to score TCR-TCR, TCR-HLA and TCR-CMV co-occurrence, with a repertoire-size bias correction applied to TCR pairs. To estimate false discovery rates, a later analysis permuted the HLA or CMV assignments 20 times. In a later analysis, co-occurring TCRs were grouped using DBSCAN, with TCRdist sequence similarity added in when clustering inside HLA-allele-positive subsets. For co-occurrence clustering, repertoires with fewer than 30,000 or more than 120,000 public chains were excluded, along with 5 or 6 repertoires with anomalous nucleotide sharing. TCRdb's version of the immuneACCESS table is confined to in-frame rearrangements and falls short of the full clone set. An unresolved V gene accounts for under half of the shortfall where checked; the remainder is of unknown origin. V and J calls and clone size are those listed in that table; D and trimming were worked out from the DNA. The table for this sample lists some 140,000 clones; approximately 80% of them were counted only once. The top ten clones comprise 8.8% of the sample.

This entry is derived from a study of cytomegalovirus exposure and HLA in healthy donors (dated by TCRdb to 2016 to 2017). With respect to the entire study: According to an earlier analysis of 587 of the donors, about 179 million T cells yielded 117 million unique TCR beta sequences and more than 250 Gb of sequence data. Rather than using new phenotypic data, the later analysis identified candidate immune exposures from TCR beta sequences and from how often those sequences occurred across donors. Donor age, sex, ethnicity and CMV serostatus were compiled together with the repertoire data. The aim of the study was to test whether cataloging public T cell receptors could identify signatures of past pathogen exposure. About 310 gigabases of sequencing data and tens of millions of unique TCR sequences were included in an early release covering several hundred HLA-typed donors. A few DR-DQ haplotypes were treated as single units for association and clustering because of strong linkage in the cohort. To predict cytomegalovirus infection status, the study brought together high-throughput TCR immunosequencing, statistical association of individual TCRs with disease status, and machine learning. In a later genetic analysis, genome-wide SNP genotypes for about 65% of the 666 donors were used, and that subset was treated as a discovery cohort. On average, roughly 250,000 unique TCR beta nucleotide sequences were sequenced per donor among 398 genotyped donors of the cohort, with roughly 18% of those sequences being non-productive. Every repertoire in the discovery cohort had been generated on one and the same sequencing platform. An earlier analysis of 587 of the donors used high-throughput TCR beta sequencing to judge whether each TCR beta V gene segment behaved as functional or pseudogenic. HLA typing covered class I and class II loci at four-digit resolution. In addition to the first cohort of 650 to 750 subjects, a separate validation cohort of 120 different subjects was used. Of the roughly 390 genotyped donors, 75% to 85% were placed in the genetic ancestry cluster associated with self-reported Caucasian donors. In a later analysis, previously published TCR beta repertoires from 550 to 700 donors were re-analyzed and high-resolution HLA genotyping was added so that TCR occurrence patterns could be studied. The T cell repertoires of under 750 subjects were profiled by immunosequencing and related to cytomegalovirus serostatus. Typing coverage varied by locus: 629-630 donors for A, B, C, DRB1 and DQB1; roughly 510 for DQA1; approximately 610 for DPA1; approximately 470 for DPB1.

Broad study findings and their caveats: Only TCR beta chains were sequenced in this cohort, and the absence of alpha or paired-chain data limited detectable features. According to a later analysis, TCR association rates differed among HLA loci, with DRB1 alleles showing the most associated TCRs and HLA-C alleles showing the fewest. A group of highly shared sequence variants was considered likely to be a technical artifact of the sequencing pipeline. Sequencing depth was assumed to be roughly uniform across donors in the presence/absence analyses, though that assumption may not hold. An earlier analysis of approximately 540 of the donors showed that most TCR beta V segments appeared in productive rearrangements either about 90% or about 30% of the time, which broadly matched IMGT annotations. CMV serostatus was the only immune exposure information available for the cohort. A later genetic analysis reported fewer N-insertions in productive TCRs among donors in an Asian-associated ancestry cluster than the approximately 670-donor mean. Because counts were too low, more than 15 rarely observed V segments, including chromosome 9 orphons, were left out of the earlier analysis of some 600 of the donors. A further reported finding was that TCR beta sequences accurately predicted the HLA-A and HLA-B alleles for most subjects in the first cohort. In a later genetic analysis, a missense DCLRE1C variant was associated with V-gene and J-gene trimming of TCR beta chains, and the association was replicated in an independent cohort. Correlated functional status among segregating V segments might be attributable to linkage disequilibrium, but an unknown experimental factor could not be ruled out. A few of the identified cytomegalovirus-associated TCR beta chains were confirmed in vitro to be specific for cytomegalovirus antigens. In a later analysis, most CMV-associated TCR beta chains were found to appear HLA-restricted, with HLA associations seemingly driven largely by CMV exposure. The authors suggested that the approach could potentially be generalized to other disease states and immunological phenotypes. Strong co-occurrence of HLA alleles, especially DR and DQ, made assigning TCR associations to individual alleles difficult. The study gave a list of around 170 TCR beta chains associated with cytomegalovirus. At a false discovery rate of 0.05, a later analysis linked under 20,000 TCR beta sequences to specific HLA alleles. In a later analysis, several top co-occurrence clusters were reported to appear linked to parvovirus B19, influenza, CMV and Epstein-Barr virus. Because some donors lacked HLA typing at each locus, the association tests relied only on the typed subset. Because the 87-base-pair reads could not distinguish some IMGT-functional V segments, including TRBV6-2 and TRBV6-3, those segments were excluded. A later analysis found that HLA-associated TCR beta chains were more clonally expanded and had lower generation probabilities than equally common non-associated chains. Most TCR sequences were seen in very few donors, while some public TCRs were found in many individuals. In both the original and validation cohorts, the classifier was reported to diagnose cytomegalovirus status with high specificity and sensitivity.

Sequencing was done on a sample of PBMCs. The chain was built from TRBV7-2 and TRBJ2-2; a stretch of 15 junction bases matches TRBD2. This TCR was sampled from a woman aged 50 to 60 in good health and CMV-seropositive. At the DNA level, the sequence is TGTGCCAGCAGCTTTCGGACTAGCGGGGGGGCCCCGAACACCGGGGAGCTGTTTTTT. Translation gives CASSFRTSGGAPNTGELFF.